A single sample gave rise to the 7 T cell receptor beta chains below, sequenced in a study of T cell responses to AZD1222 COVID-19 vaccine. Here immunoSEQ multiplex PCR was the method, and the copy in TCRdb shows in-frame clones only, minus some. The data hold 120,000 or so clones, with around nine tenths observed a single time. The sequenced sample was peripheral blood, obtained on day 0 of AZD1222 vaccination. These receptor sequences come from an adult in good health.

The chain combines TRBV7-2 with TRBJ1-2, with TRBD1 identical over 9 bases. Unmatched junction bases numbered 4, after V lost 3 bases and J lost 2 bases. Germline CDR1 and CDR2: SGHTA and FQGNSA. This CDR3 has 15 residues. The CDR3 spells CASSFRDRENYGYTF. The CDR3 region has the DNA TGTGCCAGCAGCTTCAGGGACAGGGAGAACTATGGCTACACCTTC.

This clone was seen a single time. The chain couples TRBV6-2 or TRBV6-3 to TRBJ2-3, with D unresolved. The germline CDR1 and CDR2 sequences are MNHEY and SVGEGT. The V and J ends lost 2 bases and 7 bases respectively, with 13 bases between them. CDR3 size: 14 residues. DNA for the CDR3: TGTGCCAGCAGTTACCGCCGCCTCGGCTATACGCAGTATTTT. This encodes CASSYRRLGYTQYF.

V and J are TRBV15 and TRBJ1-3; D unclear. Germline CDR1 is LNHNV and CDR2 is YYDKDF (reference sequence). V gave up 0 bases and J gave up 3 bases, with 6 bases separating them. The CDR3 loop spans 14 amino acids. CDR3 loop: CATSRDRVGNTIYF. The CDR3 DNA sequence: TGTGCCACCAGCAGAGATCGAGTTGGAAACACCATATATTTT.

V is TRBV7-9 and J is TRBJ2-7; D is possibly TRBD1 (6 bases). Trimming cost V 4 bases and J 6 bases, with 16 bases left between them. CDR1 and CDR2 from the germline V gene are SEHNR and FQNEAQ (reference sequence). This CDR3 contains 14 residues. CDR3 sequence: CASSYSGANAEQYF. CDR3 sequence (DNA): TGTGCCAGCAGCTACTCAGGGGCAAACGCCGAGCAGTACTTC.

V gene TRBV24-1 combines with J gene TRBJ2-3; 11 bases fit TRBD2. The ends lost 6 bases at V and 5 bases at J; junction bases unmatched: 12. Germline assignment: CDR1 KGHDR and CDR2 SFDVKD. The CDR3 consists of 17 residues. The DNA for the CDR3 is TGTGCCACCAGTCCTCGGTGGCTAGCGGGGGGAAAAGATACGCAGTATTTT. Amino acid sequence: CATSPRWLAGGKDTQYF.

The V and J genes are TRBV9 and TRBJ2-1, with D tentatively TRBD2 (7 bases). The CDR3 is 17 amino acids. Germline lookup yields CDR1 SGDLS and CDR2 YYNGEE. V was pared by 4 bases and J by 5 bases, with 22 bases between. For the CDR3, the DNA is TGTGCCAGCAGCCCTACAAGTGGCGGGGGCCAGGACAATGAGCAGTTCTTC. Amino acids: CASSPTSGGGQDNEQFF. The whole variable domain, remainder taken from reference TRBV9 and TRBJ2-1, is DSGVTQTPKHLITATGQRVTLRCSPRSGDLSVYWYQQSLDQGLQFLIQYYNGEERAKGNILERFSAQQFPDLHSELNLSSLELGDSALYFCASSPTSGGGQDNEQFFGPGTRLTVL.

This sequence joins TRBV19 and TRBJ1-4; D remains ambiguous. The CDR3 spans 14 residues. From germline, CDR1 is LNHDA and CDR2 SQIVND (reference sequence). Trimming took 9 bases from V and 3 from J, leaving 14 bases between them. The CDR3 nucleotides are TGTGCCAGCACGGCCCGAATCTCTAATGAAAAACTGTTTTTT. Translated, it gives CASTARISNEKLFF. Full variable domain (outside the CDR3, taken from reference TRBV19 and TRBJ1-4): DGGITQSPKYLFRKEGQNVTLSCEQNLNHDAMYWYRQDPGQGLRLIYYSQIVNDFQKGDIAEGYSVSREKKESFPLTVTSAQKNPTAFYLCASTARISNEKLFFGSGTQLSVL.